The rows below give T cell receptor beta chains drawn from one sample of a study of radiotherapy plus CTLA-4 blockade in lung cancer. Data came from immunoSEQ multiplex PCR; TCRdb stores just in-frame clones and leaves some out. The data contain roughly 90,000 clones, just over 85% of them singletons. The sample in question was peripheral blood, obtained from a patient treated with radiotherapy plus ipilimumab. The receptors were sampled from a human donor with non-small cell lung cancer that progressed on radiotherapy plus ipilimumab. The CDR3 runs from the conserved cysteine through the conserved F or W. A D gene is named only where the DNA matches it firmly. The size entry is marked missing in some rows and otherwise reads once, few, many or a size class.

TRBJ2-3 - TRBV7-6 - CASSLSTDTQYF TGTGCCAGCAGCTTAAGCACAGATACGCAGTATTTT
TRBJ2-7 - TRBV30 - CAWGVYEQYF TGTGCCTGGGGGGTCTACGAGCAGTACTTC
TRBJ1-5 - TRBV2 - CASRGTLGSNQPQHF TGTGCCAGCAGAGGGACCTTAGGGAGCAATCAGCCCCAGCATTTT
TRBJ2-1 TRBD2 TRBV5-1 - CASSSGTSGNNEQFF TGCGCCAGCAGCTCAGGGACTAGCGGAAACAATGAGCAGTTCTTC
TRBJ1-2 - TRBV28 - CASSPPGGFSRYTF TGTGCCAGCAGTCCCCCTGGAGGATTTTCCCGCTACACCTTC
TRBJ2-3 - TRBV7-2 - CASSSRGSGVVDTQYF TGTGCCAGCAGCTCACGAGGTAGCGGAGTTGTCGATACGCAGTATTTT
TRBJ2-2 - TRBV15 once CATSRVAGLGGELFF TGTGCCACCAGCAGAGTAGCAGGGCTTGGCGGGGAGCTGTTTTTT
TRBJ2-7 - TRBV5-1 - CASRGLGLREQYF TGCGCCTCTCGAGGACTGGGACTTAGGGAGCAGTACTTC
TRBJ1-1 - TRBV7-3 once CASSPQGLPEAFF TGTGCCAGCAGCCCGCAGGGGCTTCCTGAAGCTTTCTTT
TRBJ1-5 - TRBV7-3 - CASSARTVPKSSQHF TGTGCCAGCAGCGCCCGGACAGTCCCCAAATCAAGCCAGCATTTT
TRBJ2-1 - TRBV20-1 once CSALYNEQFF TGCAGTGCCCTCTACAATGAGCAGTTCTTC
TRBJ2-7 - TRBV19 - CASRGSYEQYF TGTGCCAGTAGGGGCTCCTACGAGCAGTACTTC
TRBJ2-3 - TRBV15 - CATRRPGVRDTQYF TGTGCCACCCGCCGCCCGGGAGTTAGAGATACGCAGTATTTT
TRBJ1-3 - TRBV18 few CASSGTRETGNTIYF TGTGCCAGCTCAGGCACGCGGGAAACTGGAAACACCATATATTTT
TRBJ1-4 TRBD1 TRBV5-4 few CASSLGQVNEKLFF TGTGCCAGCAGCCTGGGACAGGTTAATGAAAAACTGTTTTTT
TRBJ2-1 - TRBV5-4 - CASSLSGANYNEQFF TGTGCCAGCAGCCTGTCGGGGGCGAATTACAATGAGCAGTTCTTC